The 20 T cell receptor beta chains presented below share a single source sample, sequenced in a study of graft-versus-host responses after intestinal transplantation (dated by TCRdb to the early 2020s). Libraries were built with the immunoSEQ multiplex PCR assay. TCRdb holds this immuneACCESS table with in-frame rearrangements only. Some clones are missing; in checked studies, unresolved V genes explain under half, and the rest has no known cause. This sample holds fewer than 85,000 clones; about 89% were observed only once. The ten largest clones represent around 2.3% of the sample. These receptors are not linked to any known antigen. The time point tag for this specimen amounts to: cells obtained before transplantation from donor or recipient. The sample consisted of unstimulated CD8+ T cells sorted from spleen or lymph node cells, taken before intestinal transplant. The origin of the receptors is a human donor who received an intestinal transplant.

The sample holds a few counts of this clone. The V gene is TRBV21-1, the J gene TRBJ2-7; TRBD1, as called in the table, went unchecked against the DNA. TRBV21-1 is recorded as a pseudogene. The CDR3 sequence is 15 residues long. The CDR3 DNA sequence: TGTGCCAGCAGCAAAGGGGACACGCGTACCTACGAGCAGTACTTC. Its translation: CASSKGDTRTYEQYF.

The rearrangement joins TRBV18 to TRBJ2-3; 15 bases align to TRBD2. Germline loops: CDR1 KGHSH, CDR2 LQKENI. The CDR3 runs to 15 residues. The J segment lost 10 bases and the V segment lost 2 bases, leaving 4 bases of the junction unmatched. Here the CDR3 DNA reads TGTGCCAGCTCACCAGGGACTAGCGGGAGGCCTCCGCAGTATTTT. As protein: CASSPGTSGRPPQYF.

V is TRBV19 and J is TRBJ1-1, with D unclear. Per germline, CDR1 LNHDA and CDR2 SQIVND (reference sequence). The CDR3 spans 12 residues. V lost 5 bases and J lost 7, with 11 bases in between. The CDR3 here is CASSSPDVEAFF. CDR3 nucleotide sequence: TGTGCCAGTAGTTCCCCAGATGTTGAAGCTTTCTTT.

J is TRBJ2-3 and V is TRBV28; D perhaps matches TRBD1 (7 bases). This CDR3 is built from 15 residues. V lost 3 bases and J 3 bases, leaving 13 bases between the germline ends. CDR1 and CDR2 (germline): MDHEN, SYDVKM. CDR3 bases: TGTGCCAGCAGTTTCACCAGGGGGGCGACAGATACGCAGTATTTT. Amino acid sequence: CASSFTRGATDTQYF.

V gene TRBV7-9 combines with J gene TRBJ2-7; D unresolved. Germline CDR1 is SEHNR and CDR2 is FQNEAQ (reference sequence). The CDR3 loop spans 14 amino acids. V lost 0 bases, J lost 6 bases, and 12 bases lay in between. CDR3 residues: CASSLARGAGEQYF. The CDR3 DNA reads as TGTGCCAGCAGCTTAGCGAGAGGTGCCGGCGAGCAGTACTTC.

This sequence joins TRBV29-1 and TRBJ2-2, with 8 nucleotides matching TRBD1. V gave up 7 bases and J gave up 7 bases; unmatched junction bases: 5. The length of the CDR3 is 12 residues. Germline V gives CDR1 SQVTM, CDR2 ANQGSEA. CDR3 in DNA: TGCAGCGGGCAGGGGGCGGGCGGGGAGCTGTTTTTT. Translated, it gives CSGQGAGGELFF.

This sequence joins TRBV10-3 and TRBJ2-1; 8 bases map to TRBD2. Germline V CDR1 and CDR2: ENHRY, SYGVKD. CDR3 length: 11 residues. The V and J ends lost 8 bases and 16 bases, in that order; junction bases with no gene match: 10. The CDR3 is CAIGSGTRVFF. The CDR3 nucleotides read TGTGCCATCGGGTCCGGGACTAGAGTTTTCTTC.

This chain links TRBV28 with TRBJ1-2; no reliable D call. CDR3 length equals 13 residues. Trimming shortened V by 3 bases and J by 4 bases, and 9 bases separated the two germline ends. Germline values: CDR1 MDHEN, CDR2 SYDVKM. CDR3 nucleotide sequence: TGTGCCAGCAGTTTGAGAGGTCTCTATGGCTACACCTTC. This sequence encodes CASSLRGLYGYTF.

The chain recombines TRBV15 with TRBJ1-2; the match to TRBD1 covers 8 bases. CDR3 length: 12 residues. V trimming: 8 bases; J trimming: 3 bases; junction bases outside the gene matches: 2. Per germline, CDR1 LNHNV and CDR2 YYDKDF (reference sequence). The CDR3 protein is CATEDRDYGYTF. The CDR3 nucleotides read TGTGCCACCGAGGACAGGGACTATGGCTACACCTTC.

CDR3 protein: CASSLYRGHNEQFF. CDR3 DNA: TGTGCCAGTAGTTTATACAGGGGCCACAATGAGCAGTTCTTC. The chain links TRBV19 to TRBJ2-1; 7 bases are a match to TRBD1. V trimming: 5 bases; J trimming: 5 bases; junction bases outside the gene matches: 6. The CDR3 contains 14 residues. Germline CDR1 reads LNHDA; CDR2 reads SQIVND (reference sequence).

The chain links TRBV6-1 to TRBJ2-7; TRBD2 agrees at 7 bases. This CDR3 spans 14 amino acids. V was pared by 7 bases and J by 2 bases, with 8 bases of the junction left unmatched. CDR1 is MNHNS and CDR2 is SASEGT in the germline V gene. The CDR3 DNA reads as TGTGCCAGCATAAGCGGGACGGGAACCTACGAGCAGTACTTC. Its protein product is CASISGTGTYEQYF.

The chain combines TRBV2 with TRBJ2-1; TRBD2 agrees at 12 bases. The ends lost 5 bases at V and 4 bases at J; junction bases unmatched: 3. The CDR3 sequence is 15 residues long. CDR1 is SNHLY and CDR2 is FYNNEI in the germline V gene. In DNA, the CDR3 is TGTGCCAGCAGTCCCGGGACTAGCGGGTACAATGAGCAGTTCTTC. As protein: CASSPGTSGYNEQFF. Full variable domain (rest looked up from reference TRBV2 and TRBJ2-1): EPEVTQTPSHQVTQMGQEVILRCVPISNHLYFYWYRQILGQKVEFLVSFYNNEISEKSEIFDDQFSVERPDGSNFTLKIRSTKLEDSAMYFCASSPGTSGYNEQFFGPGTRLTVL.

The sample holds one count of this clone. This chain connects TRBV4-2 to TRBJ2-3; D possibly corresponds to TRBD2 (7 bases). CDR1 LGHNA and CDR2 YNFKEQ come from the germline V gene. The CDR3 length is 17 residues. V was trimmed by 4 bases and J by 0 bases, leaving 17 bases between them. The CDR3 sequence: CASSPLGRGESTDTQYF. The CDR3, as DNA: TGTGCCAGCAGCCCACTGGGGAGGGGGGAGAGCACAGATACGCAGTATTTT.

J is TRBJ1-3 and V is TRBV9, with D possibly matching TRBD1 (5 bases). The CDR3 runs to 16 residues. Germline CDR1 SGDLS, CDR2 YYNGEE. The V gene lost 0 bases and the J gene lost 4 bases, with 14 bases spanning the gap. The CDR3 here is CASSVASSGLGNTIYF. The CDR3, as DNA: TGTGCCAGCAGCGTAGCAAGCTCAGGGCTCGGAAACACCATATATTTT.

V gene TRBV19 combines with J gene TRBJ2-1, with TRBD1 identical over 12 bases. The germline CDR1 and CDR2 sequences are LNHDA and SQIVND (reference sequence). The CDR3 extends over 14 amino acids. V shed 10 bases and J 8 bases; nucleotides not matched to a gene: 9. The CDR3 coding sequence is TGTGCCACCGGGACAGGGGGCTTGTGGGATGAGCAGTTCTTC. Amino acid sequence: CATGTGGLWDEQFF. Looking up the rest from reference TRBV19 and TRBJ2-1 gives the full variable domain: DGGITQSPKYLFRKEGQNVTLSCEQNLNHDAMYWYRQDPGQGLRLIYYSQIVNDFQKGDIAEGYSVSREKKESFPLTVTSAQKNPTAFYLCATGTGGLWDEQFFGPGTRLTVL.

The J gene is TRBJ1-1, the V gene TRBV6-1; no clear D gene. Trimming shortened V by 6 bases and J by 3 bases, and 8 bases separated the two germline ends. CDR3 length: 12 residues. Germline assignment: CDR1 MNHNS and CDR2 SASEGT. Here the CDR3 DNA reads TGTGCCAGCAGCCACCGGGACACTGAAGCTTTCTTT. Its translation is CASSHRDTEAFF.

DNA of the CDR3: TGCGCCAGCAGCTTGAGCGGGTTCTCCTACGAGCAGTACTTC. Protein: CASSLSGFSYEQYF. The chain is built from TRBV5-1 and TRBJ2-7; D perhaps matches TRBD2 (6 bases). Deletions cut 1 base from V and 0 bases from J, with 8 bases between. This CDR3 is built from 14 residues. The germline CDR1 and CDR2 sequences are SGHRS and YFSETQ.

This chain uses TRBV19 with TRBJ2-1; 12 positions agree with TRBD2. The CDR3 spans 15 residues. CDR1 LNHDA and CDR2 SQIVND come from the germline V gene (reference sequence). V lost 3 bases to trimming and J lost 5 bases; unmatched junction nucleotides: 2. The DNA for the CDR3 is TGTGCCAGTAGTATTAGGACTAGCGGGAACAATGAGCAGTTCTTC. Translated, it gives CASSIRTSGNNEQFF.

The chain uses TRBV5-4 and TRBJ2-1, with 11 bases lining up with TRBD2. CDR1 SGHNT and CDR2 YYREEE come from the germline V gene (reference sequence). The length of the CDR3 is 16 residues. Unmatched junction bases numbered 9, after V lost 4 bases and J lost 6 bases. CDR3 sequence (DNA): TGTGCCAGCAGCCCCCTGGGGACTAGCGGCCTCAATGAGCAGTTCTTC. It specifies CASSPLGTSGLNEQFF.

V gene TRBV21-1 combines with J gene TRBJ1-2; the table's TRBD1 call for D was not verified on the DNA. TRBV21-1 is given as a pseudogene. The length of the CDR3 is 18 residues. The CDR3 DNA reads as TGTGCCAGCAGCAACAGGGCGCAGGGGGCGCGGGTAAGGTATGGCTACACCTTC. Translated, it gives CASSNRAQGARVRYGYTF.